This TCR beta chain was captured by sequencing in a study of cytomegalovirus exposure and HLA in healthy donors. Study findings and constraints: The study listed around 150 cytomegalovirus-associated TCR beta chains. Most observed TCR sequences were rare, whereas some public TCRs were detected in many donors.

Germline V gene lookup returns CDR1 SGHRS and CDR2 YFSETQ. This CDR3 has 17 amino acids. The V and J ends lost 2 bases and 4 bases, in that order; junction bases with no gene match: 3. Of note for this clone: Its antigen is unknown.

Using immunoSEQ multiplex PCR, the repertoire was profiled, and TCRdb retains in-frame clones only, with some absent. The sample includes roughly 300,000 clones, about 90% of them seen just once. This sequence joins TRBV5-1 and TRBJ2-2; the match to TRBD2 covers 15 bases. The sample was PBMCs. This TCR was recovered from a woman aged 25-40 years in good health and CMV-seropositive. The CDR3 DNA reads TGCGCCAGCAGCTTTGGGGGACTAGCGGGAGGCACCGGGGAGCTGTTTTTT. Translation gives CASSFGGLAGGTGELFF.